Listed below are T cell receptor beta chains from one sample, sequenced in a study of cytomegalovirus exposure and HLA in healthy donors. Repertoires were generated with immunoSEQ multiplex PCR, while TCRdb's copy carries only in-frame clones and drops some. The sample consists of roughly 130,000 clones, about 73% of them appearing once. The sample was PBMCs. The source is a human donor in good health. The CDR3 runs from the conserved cysteine through the conserved F or W. The D gene is left open where the match is weak. Not all rows give a size; the values are once, few, many and, for expanded clones, a class.

d_call,v_call,clone_size,j_call,cdr3_nt,cdr3_aa
.,TRBV5-4,few,TRBJ1-1,TGTGCCAGCAGCCATCCCTATGGCGGTGAAGCTTTCTTT,CASSHPYGGEAFF
.,TRBV5-6,few,TRBJ2-7,TGTGCCAGCAGCTTTTCTCGGGTCCGCGAGCAGTACTTC,CASSFSRVREQYF
TRBD2,TRBV5-4,.,TRBJ2-3,TGTGCCAGCAGCTTGTTGGCTAGCGGGACAGGCACAGATACGCAGTATTTT,CASSLLASGTGTDTQYF
TRBD1,TRBV29-1,.,TRBJ1-1,TGCAGCGGAACAGGGGGCGGGGGTTACGCTGAAGCTTTCTTT,CSGTGGGGYAEAFF
.,TRBV6-5,once,TRBJ1-2,TGTGCCAGCAGGCACTTATCGGGAGGGGTCGGCTACACCTTC,CASRHLSGGVGYTF
TRBD2,TRBV18,.,TRBJ2-7,TGTGCCAGCTCACCTCTAGCGGGAGCGGTAGACGAGCAGTACTTC,CASSPLAGAVDEQYF
.,TRBV7-8,few,TRBJ1-5,TGTGCCAGCAAGGGGGGGGGAAATCAGCCCCAGCATTTT,CASKGGGNQPQHF
TRBD1,TRBV2,few,TRBJ1-1,TGTGCCAGCAGAGAGGGACAGGGGCGAGGCACTGAAGCTTTCTTT,CASREGQGRGTEAFF
.,TRBV2,few,TRBJ1-4,TGTGCCAGCACCCTCGATGAAAAACTGTTTTTT,CASTLDEKLFF
TRBD1,TRBV5-1,.,TRBJ1-2,TGCGCCAGCAGCCCGACAGGGGGCGGAGGCTACACCTTC,CASSPTGGGGYTF
.,TRBV2,.,TRBJ1-5,TGTGCCAGCAAAAACAGACGAGATCAGCCCCAGCATTTT,CASKNRRDQPQHF
.,TRBV11-3,.,TRBJ2-5,TGTGCCAGCGTACGGGGAGGACGAGAGACCCAGTACTTC,CASVRGGRETQYF
.,TRBV5-8,.,TRBJ1-5,TGTGCCAGCAGCTTGTACCGGGGGCAGCCCCAGCATTTT,CASSLYRGQPQHF
TRBD1,TRBV27,.,TRBJ1-6,TGTGCCAGCAGGCGGCAGGGGGTCTCACCCCTCCACTTT,CASRRQGVSPLHF
.,TRBV27,.,TRBJ1-6,TGTGCCAGCAGTTCCGGGTTTTGGGTGAATTCACCCCTCCACTTT,CASSSGFWVNSPLHF
.,TRBV25-1,.,TRBJ1-1,TGTGCCAGCAGTGCACGCGACTCGAACACTGAAGCTTTCTTT,CASSARDSNTEAFF
TRBD1,TRBV28,.,TRBJ2-1,TGTGCCAGCAGTTTATGGTTAACCCGAGGGGGCAACAATGAGCAGTTCTTC,CASSLWLTRGGNNEQFF
TRBD2,TRBV9,.,TRBJ2-1,TGTGCCAGCAGCCCGAACGGCGGGAGGGCGCAGTTCTTC,CASSPNGGRAQFF
TRBD1,TRBV19,.,TRBJ1-5,TGTGCCAGTAGTGGGGGTTGGACAGGGGGCATCGGCAATCAGCCCCAGCATTTT,CASSGGWTGGIGNQPQHF
TRBD1,TRBV2,once,TRBJ2-5,TGTGCCAGCAGTGAAAAGCGGACAGGGGGCGCAGAGACCCAGTACTTC,CASSEKRTGGAETQYF
TRBD2,TRBV2,.,TRBJ2-1,TGTGCCAGCACGTTACTAGCGGGAGTTCACAATGAGCAGTTCTTC,CASTLLAGVHNEQFF
TRBD2,TRBV9,.,TRBJ2-7,TGTGCCAGCAGCCAGGCGGGGGTCAGCTCCTACGAGCAGTACTTC,CASSQAGVSSYEQYF
.,TRBV2,.,TRBJ1-5,TGTGCCAGCAGTGATTTGGTTTTCAGGCAGGGAAGTTTTCAGCCCCAGCATTTT,CASSDLVFRQGSFQPQHF
TRBD2,TRBV10-3,.,TRBJ2-7,TGTGCCACCCGGGAACTAGCGGGACCCGGGGACGAGCAGTACTTC,CATRELAGPGDEQYF
TRBD2,TRBV19,.,TRBJ2-1,TGTGCCAGTAGCTGGGGACTAGCGGGAGGGCCGGGGTACAATGAGCAGTTCTTC,CASSWGLAGGPGYNEQFF
.,TRBV4-3,.,TRBJ1-2,TGCGCCAGCAGCCAAAAACGGCAGGTTCTCGGTAACTATGGCTACACCTTC,CASSQKRQVLGNYGYTF
.,TRBV9,.,TRBJ2-7,TGTGCCAGCAGCGTAGAGGGGGGGTACACCTACGAGCAGTACTTC,CASSVEGGYTYEQYF
TRBD1,TRBV28,.,TRBJ1-6,TGTGCCAGCACGACAGGGGGTATGGGTTCACCCCTCCACTTT,CASTTGGMGSPLHF
TRBD2,TRBV19,.,TRBJ2-1,TGTGCCAGTATACGGGTAGCGGGAGCGAACAATGAGCAGTTCTTC,CASIRVAGANNEQFF
TRBD1,TRBV28,.,TRBJ2-5,TGTGCCAGCAGTACGGGACAGCGGCAAGAGACCCAGTACTTC,CASSTGQRQETQYF
TRBD2,TRBV13,.,TRBJ2-7,TGTGCCAGCAGCCCCCGGCCTAGCGGGGGGTCCGAGCAGTACTTC,CASSPRPSGGSEQYF
.,TRBV7-6,.,TRBJ2-1,TGTGCCAGCAGTAGGAATGGGAGGAACCCTTACAATGAGCAGTTCTTC,CASSRNGRNPYNEQFF
TRBD1,TRBV5-4,.,TRBJ2-3,TGTGCCAGCAGCTTGTCAGGACAGGGGGCCTCAGATACGCAGTATTTT,CASSLSGQGASDTQYF
.,TRBV19,.,TRBJ2-7,TGTGCCAGTAGGACGACAGTCACAGGGCCTTACTACGAGCAGTACTTC,CASRTTVTGPYYEQYF
TRBD1,TRBV27,.,TRBJ1-1,TGTGCCAGCAGTTTAAGGGTGCCGGGACAGGAGCCCCTGAACACTGAAGCTTTCTTT,CASSLRVPGQEPLNTEAFF
.,TRBV27,once,TRBJ2-5,TGTGCCAGCGGGATCAGGGAAGAGACCCAGTACTTC,CASGIREETQYF
.,TRBV18,.,TRBJ1-2,TGTGCCAGCTCACCCCGACAGGACTATGGCTACACCTTC,CASSPRQDYGYTF
TRBD2,TRBV30,.,TRBJ2-7,TGTGCCTGGAGGAGTTGGGAGGGTTCCTACGAGCAGTACTTC,CAWRSWEGSYEQYF
TRBD1,TRBV30,.,TRBJ2-7,TGTGCCTGGGGGAGACAGGGCGTCTACGAGCAGTACTTC,CAWGRQGVYEQYF
.,TRBV6-5,.,TRBJ2-7,TGTGCCACATGCGAAGGGAGCTCCTACGAGCAGTACTTC,CATCEGSSYEQYF
TRBD2,TRBV28,.,TRBJ2-7,TGTGCCAGCAGAGAGGGGGCTAGCGGGAGCCACGAGCAGTACTTC,CASREGASGSHEQYF
TRBD1,TRBV7-9,.,TRBJ1-2,TGTTCCAGCAGCTCCACCCAGACAGGGTCCTATGGCTACACCTTC,CSSSSTQTGSYGYTF
TRBD1,TRBV5-1,.,TRBJ1-2,TGCGCCAGCAGCGGCTCGGGACAGGGCGGTGGCTACACCTTC,CASSGSGQGGGYTF
TRBD1,TRBV4-2,.,TRBJ2-3,TGTGCCAGCAGCCTCGGACAGGGGGAAGCGGCCGGCGGTACGCAGTATTTT,CASSLGQGEAAGGTQYF
TRBD1,TRBV19,.,TRBJ1-6,TGTGCCAGTAGTCTCGTGCCGGGACAGGGGAATTCACCCCTCCACTTT,CASSLVPGQGNSPLHF
TRBD1,TRBV5-4,few,TRBJ1-1,TGCGCCAGCAGCCAACAGGGGGGAGGGACTGAAGCTTTCTTT,CASSQQGGGTEAFF
TRBD1,TRBV11-3,.,TRBJ1-2,TGTGCCAGCAGCTTAGAGAACAGGACCCCGGGACAGGCGAACTATGGCTACACCTTC,CASSLENRTPGQANYGYTF